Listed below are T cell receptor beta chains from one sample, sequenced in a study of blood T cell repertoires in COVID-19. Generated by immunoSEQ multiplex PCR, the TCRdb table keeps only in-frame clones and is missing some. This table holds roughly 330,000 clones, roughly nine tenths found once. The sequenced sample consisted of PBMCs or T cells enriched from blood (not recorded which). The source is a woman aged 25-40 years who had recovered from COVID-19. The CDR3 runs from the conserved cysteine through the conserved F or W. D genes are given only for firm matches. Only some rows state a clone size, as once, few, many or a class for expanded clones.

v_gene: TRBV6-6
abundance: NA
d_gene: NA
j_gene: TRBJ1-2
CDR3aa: CASSRQVLPGYGYTF
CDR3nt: TGTGCCAGCAGTCGTCAGGTCCTCCCAGGGTATGGCTACACCTTC

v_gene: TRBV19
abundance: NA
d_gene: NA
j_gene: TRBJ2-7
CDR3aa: CASSRADSTYEQYF
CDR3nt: TGTGCCAGTAGTAGGGCGGACAGCACCTACGAGCAGTACTTC

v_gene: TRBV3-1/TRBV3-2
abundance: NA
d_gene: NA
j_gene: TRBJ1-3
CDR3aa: CASSHGGIGNTIYF
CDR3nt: TGTGCCAGCAGCCACGGCGGGATTGGAAACACCATATATTTT

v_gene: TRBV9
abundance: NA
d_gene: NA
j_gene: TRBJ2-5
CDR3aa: CASSAGTTGETQYF
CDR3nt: TGTGCCAGCAGCGCTGGGACAACCGGGGAGACCCAGTACTTC

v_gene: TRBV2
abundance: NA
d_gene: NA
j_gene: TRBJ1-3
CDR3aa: CASTPMTRNSGNTIYF
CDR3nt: TGTGCCAGCACTCCTATGACAAGGAACTCTGGAAACACCATATATTTT

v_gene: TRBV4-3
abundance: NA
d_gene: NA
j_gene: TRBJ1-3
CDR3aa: CASSLLGGSGNTIYF
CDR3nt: TGCGCCAGCAGCCTTTTGGGGGGCTCTGGAAACACCATATATTTT

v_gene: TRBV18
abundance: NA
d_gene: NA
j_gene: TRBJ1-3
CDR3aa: CASSPDAGILSGNTIYF
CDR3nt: TGTGCCAGCTCACCGGATGCGGGGATACTCTCTGGAAACACCATATATTTT

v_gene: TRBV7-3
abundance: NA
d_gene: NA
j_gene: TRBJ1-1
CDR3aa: CASSPGGLNTEAFF
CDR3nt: TGTGCCAGCAGCCCCGGGGGGTTGAACACTGAAGCTTTCTTT

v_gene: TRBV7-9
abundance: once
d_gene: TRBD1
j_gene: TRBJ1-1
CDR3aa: CASSPQEARGKTEAFF
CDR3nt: TGTGCCAGCAGCCCACAGGAGGCCAGGGGGAAGACTGAAGCTTTCTTT

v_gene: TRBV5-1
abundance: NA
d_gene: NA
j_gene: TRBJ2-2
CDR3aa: CASSLLGQNTGELFF
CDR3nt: TGCGCCAGCAGCCTGCTCGGACAAAACACCGGGGAGCTGTTTTTT

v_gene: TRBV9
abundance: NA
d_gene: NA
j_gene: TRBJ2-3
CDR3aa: CASSHTGSPNRADTQYF
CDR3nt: TGTGCCAGCAGCCACACCGGGTCCCCAAACCGCGCAGATACGCAGTATTTT

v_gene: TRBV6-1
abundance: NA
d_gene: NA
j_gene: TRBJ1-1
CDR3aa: CASSEWGVMNTEAFF
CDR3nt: TGTGCCAGCAGTGAATGGGGCGTTATGAACACTGAAGCTTTCTTT

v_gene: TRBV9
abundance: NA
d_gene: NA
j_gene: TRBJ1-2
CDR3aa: CASSVAGDRRGYTF
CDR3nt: TGTGCCAGCAGCGTAGCGGGGGACCGGCGGGGCTACACCTTC

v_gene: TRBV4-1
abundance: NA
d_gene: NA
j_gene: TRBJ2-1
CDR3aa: CASSQEVLVSSYNEQFF
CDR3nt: TGCGCCAGCAGCCAAGAGGTTCTGGTGAGCTCCTACAATGAGCAGTTCTTC

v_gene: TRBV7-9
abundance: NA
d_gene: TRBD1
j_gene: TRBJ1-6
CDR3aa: CASSQTLDRISAGSPLHF
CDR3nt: TGTGCCAGCAGCCAAACACTGGACAGGATCTCCGCTGGTTCACCCCTCCACTTT

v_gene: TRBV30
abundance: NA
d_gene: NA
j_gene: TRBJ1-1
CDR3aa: CAWKTGGKEAFF
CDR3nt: TGTGCCTGGAAGACGGGGGGTAAGGAAGCCTTCTTT

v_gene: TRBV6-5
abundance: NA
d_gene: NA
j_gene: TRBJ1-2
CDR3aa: CASSYGGVRYGYTF
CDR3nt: TGTGCCAGCAGTTATGGGGGGGTCCGCTATGGCTACACCTTC

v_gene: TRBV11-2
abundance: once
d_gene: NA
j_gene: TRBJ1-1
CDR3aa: CASSLGRWRTEAFF
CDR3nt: TGTGCCAGCAGCTTAGGCAGGTGGCGAACTGAAGCTTTCTTT

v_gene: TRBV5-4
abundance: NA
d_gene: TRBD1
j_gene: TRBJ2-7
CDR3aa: CASSPPGQGTSYEQYF
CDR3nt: TGTGCCAGCAGCCCACCGGGACAGGGTACGAGCTACGAGCAGTACTTC

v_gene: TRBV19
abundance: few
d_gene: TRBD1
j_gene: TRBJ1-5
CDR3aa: CASRVDRGWNQPQHF
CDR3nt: TGTGCCAGTAGGGTGGACAGGGGTTGGAATCAGCCCCAGCATTTT

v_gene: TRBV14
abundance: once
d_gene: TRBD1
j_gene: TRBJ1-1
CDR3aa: CASSQWTGGTEAFF
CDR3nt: TGTGCCAGCAGCCAATGGACAGGGGGCACTGAAGCTTTCTTT

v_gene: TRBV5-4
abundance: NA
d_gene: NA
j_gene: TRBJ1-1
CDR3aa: CASQPTRKGTEAFF
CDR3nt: TGTGCCAGCCAGCCCACCCGCAAGGGGACTGAAGCTTTCTTT

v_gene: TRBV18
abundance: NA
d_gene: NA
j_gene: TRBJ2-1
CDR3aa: CASSPQNRAHEQFF
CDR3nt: TGTGCCAGCTCACCGCAAAACAGGGCCCATGAGCAGTTCTTC

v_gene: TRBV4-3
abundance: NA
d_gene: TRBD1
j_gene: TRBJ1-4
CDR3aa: CASSPNLGAGGHEKLFF
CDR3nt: TGCGCCAGCAGCCCCAACCTAGGGGCAGGGGGGCATGAAAAACTGTTTTTT

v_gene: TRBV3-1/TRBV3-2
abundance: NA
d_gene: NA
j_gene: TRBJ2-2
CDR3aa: CASSQTPTNTGELFF
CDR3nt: TGTGCCAGCAGCCAAACTCCAACTAACACCGGGGAGCTGTTTTTT

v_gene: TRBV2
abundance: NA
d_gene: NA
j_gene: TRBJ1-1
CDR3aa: CASSEVGGSMNTEAFF
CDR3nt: TGTGCCAGCAGTGAAGTTGGGGGCAGCATGAACACTGAAGCTTTCTTT

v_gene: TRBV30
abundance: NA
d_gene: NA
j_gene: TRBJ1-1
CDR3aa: CAWSVRQGNTEAFF
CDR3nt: TGTGCCTGGAGTGTACGGCAGGGGAACACTGAAGCTTTCTTT

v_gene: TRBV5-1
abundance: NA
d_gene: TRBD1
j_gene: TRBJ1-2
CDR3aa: CASSHGQGVGYGYTF
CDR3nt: TGCGCCAGCAGCCACGGACAGGGCGTTGGCTATGGCTACACCTTC

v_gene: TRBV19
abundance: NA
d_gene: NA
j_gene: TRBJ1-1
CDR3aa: CASVSGPTEAFF
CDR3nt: TGTGCCAGTGTCAGTGGGCCCACTGAAGCTTTCTTT

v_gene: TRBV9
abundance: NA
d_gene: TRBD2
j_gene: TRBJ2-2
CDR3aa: CASSPRGDGAGELFF
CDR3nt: TGTGCCAGCAGCCCCCGGGGGGATGGGGCCGGGGAGCTGTTTTTT

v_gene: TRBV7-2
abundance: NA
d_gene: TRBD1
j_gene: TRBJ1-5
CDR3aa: CASSWGQPKNQPQHF
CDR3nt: TGTGCCAGCAGCTGGGGACAGCCAAAAAATCAGCCCCAGCATTTT

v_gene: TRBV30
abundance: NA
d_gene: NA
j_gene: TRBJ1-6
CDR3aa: CAWSVAGFHSPLHF
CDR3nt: TGTGCCTGGAGTGTAGCGGGGTTCCATTCACCCCTCCACTTT

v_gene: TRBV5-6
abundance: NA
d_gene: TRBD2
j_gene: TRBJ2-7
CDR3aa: CASSWTRGATYEQYF
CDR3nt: TGTGCCAGCAGTTGGACGCGGGGGGCTACCTACGAGCAGTACTTC

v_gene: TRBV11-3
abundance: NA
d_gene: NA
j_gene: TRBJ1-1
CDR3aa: CASSGGRGNTEAFF
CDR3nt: TGTGCCAGCAGCGGGGGCCGGGGGAACACTGAAGCTTTCTTT

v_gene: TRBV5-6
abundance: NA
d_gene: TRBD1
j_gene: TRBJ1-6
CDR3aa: CASSSYGQGNSPLHF
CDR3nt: TGTGCCAGCAGCTCCTACGGACAGGGAAATTCACCCCTCCACTTT

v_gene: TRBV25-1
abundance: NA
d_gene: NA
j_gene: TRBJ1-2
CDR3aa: CASSDTGDAARKGYTF
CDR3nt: TGTGCCAGCAGTGACACGGGGGACGCAGCCCGGAAGGGCTACACCTTC

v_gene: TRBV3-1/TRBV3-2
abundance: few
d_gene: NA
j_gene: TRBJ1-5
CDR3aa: CASSQGQRVGQPQHF
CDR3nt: TGTGCCAGCAGCCAAGGGCAGAGGGTGGGTCAGCCCCAGCATTTT

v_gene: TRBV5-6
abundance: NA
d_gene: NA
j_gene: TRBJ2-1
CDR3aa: CASSLAQASYNEQFF
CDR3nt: TGTGCCAGCAGCTTGGCCCAGGCCTCCTACAATGAGCAGTTCTTC

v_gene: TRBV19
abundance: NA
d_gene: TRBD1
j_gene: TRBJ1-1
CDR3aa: CASSLGTGNTEAFF
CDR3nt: TGTGCCAGTAGTTTAGGGACAGGCAACACTGAAGCTTTCTTT

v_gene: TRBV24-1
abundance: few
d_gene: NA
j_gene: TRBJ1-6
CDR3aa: CAKGQDYNSPLHF
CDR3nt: TGTGCCAAGGGACAAGACTATAATTCACCCCTCCACTTT

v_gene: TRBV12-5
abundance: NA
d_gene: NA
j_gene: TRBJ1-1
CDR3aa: CASGLVVGAGYTEAFF
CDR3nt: TGTGCTAGTGGTTTGGTAGTTGGTGCAGGGTACACTGAAGCTTTCTTT

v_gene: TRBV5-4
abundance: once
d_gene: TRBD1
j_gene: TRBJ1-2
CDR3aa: CASSLAGGDGYTF
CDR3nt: TGTGCCAGCAGCTTGGCAGGGGGCGATGGCTACACCTTC

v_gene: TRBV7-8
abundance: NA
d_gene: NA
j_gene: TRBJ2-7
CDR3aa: CASSSLVPYGQYF
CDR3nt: TGTGCCAGCAGCTCCTTAGTCCCCTACGGGCAGTACTTC